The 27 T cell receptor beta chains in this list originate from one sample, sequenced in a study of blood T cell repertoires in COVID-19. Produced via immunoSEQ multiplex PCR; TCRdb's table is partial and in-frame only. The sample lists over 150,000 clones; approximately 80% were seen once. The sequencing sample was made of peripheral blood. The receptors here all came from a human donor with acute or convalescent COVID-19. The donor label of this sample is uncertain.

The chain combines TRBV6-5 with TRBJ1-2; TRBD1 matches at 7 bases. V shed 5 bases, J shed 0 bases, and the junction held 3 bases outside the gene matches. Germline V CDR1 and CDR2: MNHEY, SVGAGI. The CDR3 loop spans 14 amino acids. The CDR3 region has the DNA TGTGCCAGCAGTCTTGGGACAGCTAACTATGGCTACACCTTC. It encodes CASSLGTANYGYTF.

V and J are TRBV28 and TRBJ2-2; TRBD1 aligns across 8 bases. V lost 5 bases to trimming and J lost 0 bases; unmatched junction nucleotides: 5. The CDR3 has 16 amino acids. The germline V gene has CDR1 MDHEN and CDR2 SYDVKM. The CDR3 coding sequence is TGTGCCAGCAGTAACCAGGGGGCGGCGAACACCGGGGAGCTGTTTTTT. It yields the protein CASSNQGAANTGELFF.

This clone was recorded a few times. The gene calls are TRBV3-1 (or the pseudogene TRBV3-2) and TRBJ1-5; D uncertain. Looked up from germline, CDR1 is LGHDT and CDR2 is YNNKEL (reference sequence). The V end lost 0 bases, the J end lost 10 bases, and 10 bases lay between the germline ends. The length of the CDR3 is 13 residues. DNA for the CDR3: TGTGCCAGCAGCCAAGATCGATCTACCCCCCAGCATTTT. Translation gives CASSQDRSTPQHF.

CDR3 nucleotides: TGTGCCAGCTCCGAAGGGGGAACGAACTATGGCTACACCTTC. Translating it yields CASSEGGTNYGYTF. This chain uses TRBV5-4 with TRBJ1-2; TRBD1 is a possible D gene (6 bases). The CDR3 length is 14 residues. Trimming cost V 7 bases and J 2 bases, with 15 bases left between them. CDR1 is SGHNT and CDR2 is YYREEE in the germline V gene (reference sequence).

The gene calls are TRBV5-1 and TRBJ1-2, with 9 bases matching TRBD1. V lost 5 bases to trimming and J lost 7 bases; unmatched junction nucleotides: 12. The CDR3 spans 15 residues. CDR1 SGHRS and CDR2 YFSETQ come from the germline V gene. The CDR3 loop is CASRQTADRGSGYTF. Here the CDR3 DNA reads TGCGCCAGCAGGCAAACCGCCGACAGGGGGTCTGGCTACACCTTC.

The CDR3 DNA sequence: TGTGCCAGCAAGGAGGGTCTGGGAGATACGCAGTATTTT. Protein product: CASKEGLGDTQYF. V gene TRBV2 combines with J gene TRBJ2-3, with D possibly being TRBD2 (6 bases). Germline values: CDR1 SNHLY, CDR2 FYNNEI. V gave up 7 bases and J gave up 5 bases, with 13 bases separating them. This CDR3 contains 13 residues.

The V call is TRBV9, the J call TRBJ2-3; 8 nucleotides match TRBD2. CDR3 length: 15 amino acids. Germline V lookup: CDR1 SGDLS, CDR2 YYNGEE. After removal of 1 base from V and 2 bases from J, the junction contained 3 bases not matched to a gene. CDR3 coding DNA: TGTGCCAGCAGCGTACAAGCGGGAGCCACAGATACGCAGTATTTT. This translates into CASSVQAGATDTQYF.

In DNA, the CDR3 is TGTGCCATCAGTCCCGGGACAGGGGTGGCTGAAAAACTGTTTTTT. Translation: CAISPGTGVAEKLFF. The chain links TRBV10-3 to TRBJ1-4; 10 nucleotides line up with TRBD1. This CDR3 has 15 residues. V shed 5 bases and J 7 bases; nucleotides not matched to a gene: 7. Germline lookup yields CDR1 ENHRY and CDR2 SYGVKD.

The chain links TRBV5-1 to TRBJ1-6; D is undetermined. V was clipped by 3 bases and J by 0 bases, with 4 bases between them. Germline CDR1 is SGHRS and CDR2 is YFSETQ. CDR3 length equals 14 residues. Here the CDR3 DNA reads TGCGCCAGCAGCTCCTTCTCCTATAATTCACCCCTCCACTTT. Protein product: CASSSFSYNSPLHF.

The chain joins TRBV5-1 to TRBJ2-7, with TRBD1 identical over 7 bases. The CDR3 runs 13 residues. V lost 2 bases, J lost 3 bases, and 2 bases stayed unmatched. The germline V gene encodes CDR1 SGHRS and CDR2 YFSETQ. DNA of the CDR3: TGCGCCAGCAGCTTAACAGGGGACTACGAGCAGTACTTC. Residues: CASSLTGDYEQYF.

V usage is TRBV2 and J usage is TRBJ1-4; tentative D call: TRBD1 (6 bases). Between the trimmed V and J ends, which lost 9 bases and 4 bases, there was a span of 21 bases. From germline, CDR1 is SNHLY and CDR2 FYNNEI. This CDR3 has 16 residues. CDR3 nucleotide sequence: TGTGCCAGTACCGCGACCAGGGGCCCTTATAATGAAAAACTGTTTTTT. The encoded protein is CASTATRGPYNEKLFF.

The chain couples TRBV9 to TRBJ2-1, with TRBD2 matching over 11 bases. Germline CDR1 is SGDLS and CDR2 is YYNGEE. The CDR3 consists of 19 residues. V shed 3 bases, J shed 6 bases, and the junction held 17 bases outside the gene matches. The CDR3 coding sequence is TGTGCCAGCAGCGACACTCTAGCGGGAGGCGCCCTTGGGGCCAATGAGCAGTTCTTC. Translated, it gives CASSDTLAGGALGANEQFF. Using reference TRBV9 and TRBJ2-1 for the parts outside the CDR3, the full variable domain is DSGVTQTPKHLITATGQRVTLRCSPRSGDLSVYWYQQSLDQGLQFLIQYYNGEERAKGNILERFSAQQFPDLHSELNLSSLELGDSALYFCASSDTLAGGALGANEQFFGPGTRLTVL.

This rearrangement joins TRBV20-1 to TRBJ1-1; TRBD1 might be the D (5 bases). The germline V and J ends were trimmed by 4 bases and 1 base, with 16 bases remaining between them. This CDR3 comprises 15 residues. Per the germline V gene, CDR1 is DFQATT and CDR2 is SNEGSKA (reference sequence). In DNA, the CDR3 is TGCAGTGCTATTGATTCGGGGGTTACGAACACTGAAGCTTTCTTT. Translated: CSAIDSGVTNTEAFF.

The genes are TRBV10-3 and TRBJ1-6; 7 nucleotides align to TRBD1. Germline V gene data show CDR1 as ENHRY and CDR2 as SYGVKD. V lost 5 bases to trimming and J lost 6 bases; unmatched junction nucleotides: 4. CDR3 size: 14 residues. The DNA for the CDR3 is TGTGCCATCAGTCCGGGACAGACTAATTCACCCCTCCACTTT. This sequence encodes CAISPGQTNSPLHF.

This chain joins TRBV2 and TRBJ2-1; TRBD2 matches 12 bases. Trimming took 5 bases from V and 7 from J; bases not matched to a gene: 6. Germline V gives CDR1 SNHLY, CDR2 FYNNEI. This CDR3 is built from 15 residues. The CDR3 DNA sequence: TGTGCCAGCAGTACGACTAGCGGGAGATGGAATGAGCAGTTCTTC. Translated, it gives CASSTTSGRWNEQFF.

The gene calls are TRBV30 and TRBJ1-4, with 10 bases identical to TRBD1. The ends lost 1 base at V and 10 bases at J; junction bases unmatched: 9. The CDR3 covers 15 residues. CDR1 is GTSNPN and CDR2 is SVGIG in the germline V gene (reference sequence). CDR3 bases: TGTGCCTGGAGTGGAGACAGGGGGCAAGGAGGAAAACTGTTTTTT. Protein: CAWSGDRGQGGKLFF.

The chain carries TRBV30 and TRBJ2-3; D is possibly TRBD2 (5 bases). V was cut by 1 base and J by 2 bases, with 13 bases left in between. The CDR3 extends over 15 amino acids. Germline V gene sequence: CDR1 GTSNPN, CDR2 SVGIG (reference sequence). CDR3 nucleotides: TGTGCCTGGAGTGAGGGTAAGGGAGTCACAGATACGCAGTATTTT. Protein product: CAWSEGKGVTDTQYF.

The CDR3 bases are TGTGCCAGCAGCTTGGTAGCGGGAGGACTTGAGCAGTTCTTC. It translates to CASSLVAGGLEQFF. The chain is built from TRBV5-4 and TRBJ2-1; 10 bases are a match to TRBD2. After removal of 0 bases from V and 9 bases from J, the junction contained 3 bases not matched to a gene. The germline CDR1 and CDR2 sequences are SGHNT and YYREEE (reference sequence). CDR3 size: 14 residues.

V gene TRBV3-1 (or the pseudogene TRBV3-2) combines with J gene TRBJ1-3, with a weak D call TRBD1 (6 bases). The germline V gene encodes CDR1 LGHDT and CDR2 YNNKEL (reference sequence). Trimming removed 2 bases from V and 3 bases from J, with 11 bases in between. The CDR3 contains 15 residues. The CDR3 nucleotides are TGTGCCAGCAGCCAACCGGGAGGGGGTGGAAACACCATATATTTT. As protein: CASSQPGGGGNTIYF.

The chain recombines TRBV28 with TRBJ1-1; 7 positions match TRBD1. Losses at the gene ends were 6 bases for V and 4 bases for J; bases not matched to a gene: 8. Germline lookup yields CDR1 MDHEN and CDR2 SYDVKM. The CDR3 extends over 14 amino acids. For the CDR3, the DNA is TGTGCCAGCAGACTTGGGACAGAGATCACTGAAGCTTTCTTT. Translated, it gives CASRLGTEITEAFF.

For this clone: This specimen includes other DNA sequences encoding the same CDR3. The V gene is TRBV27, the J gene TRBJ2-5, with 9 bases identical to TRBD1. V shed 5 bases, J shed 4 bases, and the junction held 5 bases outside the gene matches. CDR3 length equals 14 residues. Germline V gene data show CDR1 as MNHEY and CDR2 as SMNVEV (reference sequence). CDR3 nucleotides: TGTGCCAGCAGTCCCAGACAGGGGGGAGAGACCCAGTACTTC. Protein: CASSPRQGGETQYF.

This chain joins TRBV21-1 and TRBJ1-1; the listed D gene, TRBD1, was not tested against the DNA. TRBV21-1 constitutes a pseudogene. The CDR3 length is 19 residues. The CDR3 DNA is TGTGCCAGCAGCAAAGCAGGGGCCTTAACCGGACAGGGGTACACTGAAGCTTTCTTT. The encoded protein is CASSKAGALTGQGYTEAFF.

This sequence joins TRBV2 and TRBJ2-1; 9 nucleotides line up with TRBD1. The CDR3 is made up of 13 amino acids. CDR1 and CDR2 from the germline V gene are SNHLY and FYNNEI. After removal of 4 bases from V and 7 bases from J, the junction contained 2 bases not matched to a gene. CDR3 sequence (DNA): TGTGCCAGCAGTGGACAGGGGGTGAATGAGCAGTTCTTC. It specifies CASSGQGVNEQFF.

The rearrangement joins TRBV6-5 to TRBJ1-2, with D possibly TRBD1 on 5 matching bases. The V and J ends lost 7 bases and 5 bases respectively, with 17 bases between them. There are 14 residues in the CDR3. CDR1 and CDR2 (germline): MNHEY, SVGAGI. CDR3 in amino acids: CASTPYSGSYGYTF. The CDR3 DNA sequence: TGTGCCAGCACCCCCTATTCAGGGTCATATGGCTACACCTTC.

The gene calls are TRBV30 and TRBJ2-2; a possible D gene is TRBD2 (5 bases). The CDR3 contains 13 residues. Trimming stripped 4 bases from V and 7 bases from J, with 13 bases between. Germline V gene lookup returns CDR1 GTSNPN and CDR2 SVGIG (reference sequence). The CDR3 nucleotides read TGTGCCTGGACGGGAAGAAGTGACGGGGAGCTGTTTTTT. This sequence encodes CAWTGRSDGELFF.

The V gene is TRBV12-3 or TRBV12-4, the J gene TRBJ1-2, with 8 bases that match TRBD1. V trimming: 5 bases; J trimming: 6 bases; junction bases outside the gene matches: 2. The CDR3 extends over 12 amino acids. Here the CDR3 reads CASSLGQDGYTF. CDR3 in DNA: TGTGCCAGCAGTCTGGGACAGGATGGCTACACCTTC.

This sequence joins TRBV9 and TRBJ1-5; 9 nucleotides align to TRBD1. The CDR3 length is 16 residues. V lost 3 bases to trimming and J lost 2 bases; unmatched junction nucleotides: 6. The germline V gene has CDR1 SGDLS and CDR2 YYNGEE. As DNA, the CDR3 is TGTGCCAGCAGCGCGGGGACAGGGTTAGGCAATCAGCCCCAGCATTTT. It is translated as CASSAGTGLGNQPQHF.